This passage covers 26 T cell receptor beta chains from one sample sequenced in a study of shared clonotypes between healthy human individuals. Measured with immunoSEQ multiplex PCR; TCRdb has only the in-frame clones, and not every one. In the table there are about 2.3 million clones, approximately 95% of which are singletons. Sequencing was carried out using naive CD4+ T cells from PBMCs. Subset in this sample: CD45RA+ positively selected. The origin of the receptors is a young man in good health. Some clones in this sample may be carry-over from other donors' samples.

The V gene is TRBV5-1, the J gene TRBJ1-4, with D maybe TRBD1 (6 bases). The V end lost 4 bases, the J end lost 4 bases, and 20 bases lay between the germline ends. Germline lookup yields CDR1 SGHRS and CDR2 YFSETQ. The CDR3 length is 17 residues. The CDR3, as DNA: TGCGCCAGCAGCGAAAAGGGAACAGGGACCTTTAATGAAAAACTGTTTTTT. It yields the protein CASSEKGTGTFNEKLFF. Looking up the rest from reference TRBV5-1 and TRBJ1-4 gives the full variable domain: KAGVTQTPRYLIKTRGQQVTLSCSPISGHRSVSWYQQTPGQGLQFLFEYFSETQRNKGNFPGRFSGRQFSNSRSEMNVSTLELGDSALYLCASSEKGTGTFNEKLFFGSGTQLSVL.

The chain carries TRBV5-4 and TRBJ2-7; D is undetermined. The CDR3 is made up of 12 amino acids. V was pared by 1 base and J by 5 bases, with 7 bases between. Per the germline V gene, CDR1 is SGHNT and CDR2 is YYREEE (reference sequence). The DNA of the CDR3 is TGTGCCAGCAGCTTGTATGGGGACGAGCAGTACTTC. Its protein product is CASSLYGDEQYF.

The chain carries TRBV18 and TRBJ2-7; 10 nucleotides line up with TRBD2. From germline, CDR1 is KGHSH and CDR2 LQKENI. The junction had 8 bases not matched to a gene; V was cut back by 3 bases and J by 6 bases. This CDR3 spans 15 amino acids. Written as DNA, the CDR3 is TGTGCCAGCTCACCTATACGACTAGCGGGCTCCGAGCAGTACTTC. Residues: CASSPIRLAGSEQYF.

A single count supports this clone. This chain links TRBV5-4 with TRBJ2-1, with TRBD1 matching over 7 bases. This CDR3 has 14 residues. V lost 4 bases to trimming and J lost 6 bases; unmatched junction nucleotides: 7. Per germline, CDR1 SGHNT and CDR2 YYREEE (reference sequence). The CDR3 DNA reads as TGTGCCAGCAGCGACCAGACAGGGCGCAATGAGCAGTTCTTC. It codes for CASSDQTGRNEQFF.

A single count supports this clone. V usage is TRBV5-1 and J usage is TRBJ2-1; TRBD2 agrees at 14 bases. From germline, CDR1 is SGHRS and CDR2 YFSETQ. There are 17 residues in the CDR3. V gave up 4 bases and J gave up 6 bases; unmatched junction bases: 9. The DNA for the CDR3 is TGCGCCAGCAGCCCGGGACTAGCGGGAGTAAGAGGCAATGAGCAGTTCTTC. Translating gives CASSPGLAGVRGNEQFF.

CDR3 DNA sequence: TGTGCCAGCAGCTTGGCAGCTCCCTACGAGCAGTACTTC. Protein: CASSLAAPYEQYF. V usage is TRBV7-8 and J usage is TRBJ2-7; unclear D gene. This CDR3 is built from 13 residues. V gave up 3 bases and J gave up 2 bases, with 8 bases separating them. CDR1 is SGHVS and CDR2 is FQNEAQ in the germline V gene.

V and J are TRBV2 and TRBJ2-7; tentatively, D is TRBD1 or TRBD2 (5 bases each). The V end was cut by 10 bases, the J end by 3 bases, with 13 bases between. The CDR3 spans 12 residues. Germline V gene lookup returns CDR1 SNHLY and CDR2 FYNNEI. This chain's CDR3 is CANRDDNYEQYF. The CDR3 nucleotides read TGTGCCAACCGGGACGATAACTACGAGCAGTACTTC.

This chain uses TRBV28 with TRBJ2-7, with TRBD1 matching over 9 bases. V was clipped by 9 bases and J by 3 bases; unmatched bases: 9. There are 14 residues in the CDR3. Germline V CDR1 and CDR2: MDHEN, SYDVKM. For the CDR3, the DNA is TGTGCCAGTAAGGACAGGGGACGAGTCTACGAGCAGTACTTC. It encodes CASKDRGRVYEQYF.

The V and J genes are TRBV5-4 and TRBJ2-6; TRBD2 might be the D (6 bases). Germline V lookup: CDR1 SGHNT, CDR2 YYREEE (reference sequence). The CDR3 length is 16 residues. Trimming pared 4 bases from V and 5 bases from J, leaving 16 bases between. This CDR3 reads CASSEPGGHRANVLTF. The CDR3 DNA reads as TGTGCCAGCAGCGAACCCGGGGGTCATCGGGCCAACGTCCTGACTTTC.

Turning to this clone: The same CDR3 is also encoded by other DNA sequences in this sample. J is TRBJ1-1 and V is TRBV6-5, with D perhaps matching TRBD1 (5 bases). CDR1 and CDR2 (germline): MNHEY, SVGAGI. Trimming removed 2 bases from V and 2 bases from J, with 6 bases in between. The CDR3 is 13 residues long. The CDR3, as DNA: TGTGCCAGCAGTTACGGGGGTAACACTGAAGCTTTCTTT. Translation: CASSYGGNTEAFF.

The gene calls are TRBV7-8 and TRBJ2-7, with 7 positions matching TRBD2. The CDR3 length is 13 residues. Germline assignment: CDR1 SGHVS and CDR2 FQNEAQ. With 3 bases clipped from V and 7 bases from J, the junction kept 6 bases outside the gene matches. The CDR3 sequence: CASSLRPGGEQYF. The CDR3 bases are TGTGCCAGCAGCTTGCGGCCCGGGGGGGAGCAGTACTTC.

This rearrangement joins TRBV29-1 to TRBJ2-1, with D uncertain. In germline, CDR1 is SQVTM, CDR2 ANQGSEA. This CDR3 contains 13 residues. Trimming left V 5 bases short and J 0 bases short, with 8 bases between. This chain's CDR3 is CSVHSSSYNEQFF. The DNA for the CDR3 is TGCAGCGTTCACAGTAGCTCCTACAATGAGCAGTTCTTC.

This clone was seen once. This chain joins TRBV27 and TRBJ1-5; D is perhaps TRBD1 (5 bases). Per germline, CDR1 MNHEY and CDR2 SMNVEV (reference sequence). CDR3 size: 15 residues. The V end was cut by 5 bases, the J end by 0 bases, with 11 bases between. In DNA, the CDR3 is TGTGCCAGCAGTCATGACAGTTATAGCAATCAGCCCCAGCATTTT. It is translated as CASSHDSYSNQPQHF.

V usage is TRBV4-3 and J usage is TRBJ2-3; D is uncertain. The CDR3 is made up of 14 amino acids. V was cut by 8 bases and J by 5 bases, with 17 bases left in between. Germline CDR1 LGHNA, CDR2 YSLEER. Written as DNA, the CDR3 is TGCGCCAGCGCCTCTGGGCCGGATGGAGATACGCAGTATTTT. Protein: CASASGPDGDTQYF.

This clone appeared a single time. The identical CDR3 is also encoded by other nucleotide sequences in the sample. V is TRBV7-2 and J is TRBJ2-7, with no clear D. In germline, CDR1 is SGHTA, CDR2 FQGNSA. CDR3 length: 12 residues. Trimming took off 5 bases at V and 3 bases at J, with 8 bases between the two ends. Here the CDR3 DNA reads TGTGCCAGCAGCCCCGACCGCTACGAGCAGTACTTC. Its protein product is CASSPDRYEQYF. The full variable domain, completed using reference TRBV7-2 and TRBJ2-7, is GAGVSQSPSNKVTEKGKDVELRCDPISGHTALYWYRQSLGQGLEFLIYFQGNSAPDKSGLPSDRFSAERTGGSVSTLTIQRTQQEDSAVYLCASSPDRYEQYFGPGTRLTVT.

The chain has TRBV2 and TRBJ1-1; no clear D gene. The CDR3 sequence is 14 residues long. The germline gives CDR1 SNHLY, CDR2 FYNNEI. V was clipped by 10 bases and J by 3 bases, with 18 bases between them. In DNA form, the CDR3 reads TGTGCCACCGGGATGGGCGGATGGGACACTGAAGCTTTCTTT. Protein sequence: CATGMGGWDTEAFF.

The chain has TRBV29-1 and TRBJ2-7; D is undetermined. Trimming removed 3 bases from V and 4 bases from J, with 13 bases in between. The CDR3 contains 13 residues. Germline lookup yields CDR1 SQVTM and CDR2 ANQGSEA. The CDR3 reads CSVDSPGKYEQYF. The DNA of the CDR3 is TGCAGCGTTGATTCCCCAGGAAAATACGAGCAGTACTTC.

The V call is TRBV30, the J call TRBJ2-6; D is uncertain. Germline assignment: CDR1 GTSNPN and CDR2 SVGIG (reference sequence). The V gene lost 1 base and the J gene lost 2 bases, with 15 bases spanning the gap. This CDR3 has 17 residues. CDR3 amino acids: CAWSGDRVSTGANVLTF. The DNA for the CDR3 is TGTGCCTGGAGTGGGGATCGGGTTTCGACTGGGGCCAACGTCCTGACTTTC.

The chain couples TRBV7-2 to TRBJ2-3, with 9 bases identical to TRBD1. With 6 bases clipped from V and 3 bases from J, the junction kept 1 base outside the gene matches. Germline CDR1 is SGHTA and CDR2 is FQGNSA. There are 13 residues in the CDR3. This CDR3 is CASRGQGTDTQYF. CDR3 nucleotides: TGTGCCAGCAGAGGACAGGGGACAGATACGCAGTATTTT.

Remarks on this clone: Other DNA sequences in this sample translate to the same CDR3. The chain joins TRBV28 to TRBJ2-1; unclear D gene. Germline CDR1 reads MDHEN; CDR2 reads SYDVKM. The V end lost 3 bases, the J end lost 4 bases, and 7 bases lay between the germline ends. The CDR3 covers 13 residues. CDR3 bases: TGTGCCAGCAGTTTCTCCAGTTACAATGAGCAGTTCTTC. It yields the protein CASSFSSYNEQFF.

The V gene is TRBV7-2, the J gene TRBJ1-4; D remains ambiguous. V was trimmed by 5 bases and J by 0 bases, leaving 10 bases between them. This CDR3 has 15 residues. The V gene's germline CDR1 is SGHTA and CDR2 FQGNSA. The CDR3 here is CASSTRVTTNEKLFF. The CDR3 bases are TGTGCCAGCAGCACCCGAGTTACAACTAATGAAAAACTGTTTTTT. Full variable domain (missing parts from reference TRBV7-2 and TRBJ1-4): GAGVSQSPSNKVTEKGKDVELRCDPISGHTALYWYRQSLGQGLEFLIYFQGNSAPDKSGLPSDRFSAERTGGSVSTLTIQRTQQEDSAVYLCASSTRVTTNEKLFFGSGTQLSVL.

This chain joins TRBV19 and TRBJ2-7, with 7 positions matching TRBD1. The CDR3 consists of 16 residues. V was pared by 0 bases and J by 5 bases, with 10 bases of the junction left unmatched. The V gene's germline CDR1 is LNHDA and CDR2 SQIVND (reference sequence). Written as DNA, the CDR3 is TGTGCCAGTAGTATAGATGACCGACAGGGCTACCACGAGCAGTACTTC. It codes for CASSIDDRQGYHEQYF. The full variable domain, its missing parts supplied by reference TRBV19 and TRBJ2-7, is DGGITQSPKYLFRKEGQNVTLSCEQNLNHDAMYWYRQDPGQGLRLIYYSQIVNDFQKGDIAEGYSVSREKKESFPLTVTSAQKNPTAFYLCASSIDDRQGYHEQYFGPGTRLTVT.

The V and J genes are TRBV18 and TRBJ2-5; D is possibly TRBD1 (6 bases). Trimming shortened V by 3 bases and J by 5 bases, and 16 bases separated the two germline ends. The CDR3 has 15 amino acids. The germline CDR1 and CDR2 sequences are KGHSH and LQKENI. The CDR3 nucleotides read TGTGCCAGCTCACCTATACAGGGCCTGGACGAGACCCAGTACTTC. Protein product: CASSPIQGLDETQYF.

The V call is TRBV29-1, the J call TRBJ1-1; 8 bases align to TRBD1. The CDR3 has 14 residues. In germline, CDR1 is SQVTM, CDR2 ANQGSEA. The V and J ends lost 6 bases and 0 bases, in that order; junction bases with no gene match: 6. The CDR3 reads CSVDRGLMNTEAFF. The CDR3, as DNA: TGCAGCGTCGACAGGGGACTCATGAACACTGAAGCTTTCTTT.

This clone was recorded once. The rearrangement uses TRBV19 and TRBJ2-1; D is perhaps TRBD2 (5 bases). This CDR3 is 11 amino acids long. Germline CDR1 and CDR2: LNHDA and SQIVND (reference sequence). V was trimmed by 4 bases and J by 11 bases, leaving 9 bases between them. Written as DNA, the CDR3 is TGTGCCAGTAGTAGCGGGCTTAAGCAGTTCTTC. This translates into CASSSGLKQFF.

The V call is TRBV27, the J call TRBJ2-2; 12 bases are shared with TRBD2. Germline V gene data show CDR1 as MNHEY and CDR2 as SMNVEV (reference sequence). J was trimmed by 2 bases and V by 2 bases; bases with no gene match: 3. The CDR3 contains 17 residues. This CDR3 is CASSLLAGGGNTGELFF. In nucleotides, the CDR3 is TGTGCCAGCAGTTTACTAGCGGGAGGGGGTAACACCGGGGAGCTGTTTTTT.